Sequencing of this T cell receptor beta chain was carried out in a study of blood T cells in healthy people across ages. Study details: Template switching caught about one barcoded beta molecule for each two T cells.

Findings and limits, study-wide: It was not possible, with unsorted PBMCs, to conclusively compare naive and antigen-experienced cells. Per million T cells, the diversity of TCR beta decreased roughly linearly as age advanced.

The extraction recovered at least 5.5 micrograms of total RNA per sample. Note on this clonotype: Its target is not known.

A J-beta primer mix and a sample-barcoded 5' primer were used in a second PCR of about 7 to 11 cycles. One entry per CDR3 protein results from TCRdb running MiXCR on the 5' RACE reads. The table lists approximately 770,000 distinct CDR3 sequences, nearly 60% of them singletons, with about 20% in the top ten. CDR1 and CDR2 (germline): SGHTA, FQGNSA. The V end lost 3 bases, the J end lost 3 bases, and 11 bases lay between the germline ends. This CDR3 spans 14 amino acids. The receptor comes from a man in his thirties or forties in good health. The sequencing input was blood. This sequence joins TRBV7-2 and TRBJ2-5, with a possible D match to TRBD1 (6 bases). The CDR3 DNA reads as TGTGCCAGCAGCTTGACCCAGGGGAAAGAGACCCAGTACTTC. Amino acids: CASSLTQGKETQYF.